The 27 T cell receptor beta chains in this list originate from one sample, sequenced in a study of blood T cell repertoires in COVID-19. TCRdb's copy holds only in-frame clones and misses some; the assay was immunoSEQ multiplex PCR. The data hold about 150,000 clones, with approximately 85% observed a single time. The sample was peripheral blood. The receptors here all came from a man in his fifties or sixties with COVID-19, enrolled during active disease.

The chain is built from TRBV6-2 or TRBV6-3 and TRBJ1-1; D remains ambiguous. Trimming shortened V by 5 bases and J by 1 base, and 14 bases separated the two germline ends. The length of the CDR3 is 15 residues. The germline CDR1 and CDR2 sequences are MNHEY and SVGEGT. DNA of the CDR3: TGTGCCAGCAGTCCGGCGAGGGAAGGGAACACTGAAGCTTTCTTT. Translating it yields CASSPAREGNTEAFF.

This clone was recorded a few times. The chain is built from TRBV2 and TRBJ1-2; no reliable D call. CDR3 length: 13 residues. Germline V gives CDR1 SNHLY, CDR2 FYNNEI. V was shortened by 8 bases and J by 0 bases, with 10 bases between the two germline ends. The CDR3 DNA reads TGTGCCAGCTCTTCAGACACTAACTATGGCTACACCTTC. Translating gives CASSSDTNYGYTF.

This chain uses TRBV6-1 with TRBJ1-1; D is perhaps TRBD1 (5 bases). This CDR3 spans 14 amino acids. The V gene's germline CDR1 is MNHNS and CDR2 SASEGT. V lost 1 base, J lost 6 bases, and 12 bases lay in between. CDR3 in amino acids: CASSEVGGTPEAFF. Written as DNA, the CDR3 is TGTGCCAGCAGTGAAGTCGGCGGGACCCCTGAAGCTTTCTTT.

This rearrangement joins TRBV19 to TRBJ1-5; D gene ambiguous. Germline V gives CDR1 LNHDA, CDR2 SQIVND (reference sequence). This CDR3 has 15 residues. V gave up 3 bases and J gave up 0 bases, with 9 bases separating them. CDR3 nucleotide sequence: TGTGCCAGTAGTATCGCAGGCTATAGCAATCAGCCCCAGCATTTT. Translated, it gives CASSIAGYSNQPQHF.

The V gene is TRBV3-1 (or the pseudogene TRBV3-2), the J gene TRBJ1-2; 8 bases align to TRBD1. Germline V gene lookup returns CDR1 LGHDT and CDR2 YNNKEL (reference sequence). The V gene end was trimmed by 2 bases and the J gene end by 7 bases; junction bases not matched to a gene: 6. The CDR3 contains 14 residues. The CDR3 reads CASSQRTGNIGYTF. Here the CDR3 DNA reads TGTGCCAGCAGCCAAAGGACAGGGAATATTGGCTACACCTTC.

The chain employs TRBV4-3 and TRBJ2-2; no firm D call. The CDR3 has 14 residues. Trimming pared 1 base from V and 5 bases from J, leaving 8 bases between. Germline lookup yields CDR1 LGHNA and CDR2 YSLEER. The CDR3 protein is CASSQVRWTGELFF. In nucleotides, the CDR3 is TGCGCCAGCAGCCAAGTACGGTGGACCGGGGAGCTGTTTTTT.

This chain links TRBV14 with TRBJ1-1; 7 positions agree with TRBD1. The CDR3 has 12 residues. CDR1 is SGHDN and CDR2 is FVKESK in the germline V gene. Trimming took 4 bases from V and 4 from J; bases not matched to a gene: 0. The CDR3 nucleotides read TGTGCCAGCAGCCCAGGGGGCACTGAAGCTTTCTTT. Translated: CASSPGGTEAFF. The whole variable domain, remainder taken from reference TRBV14 and TRBJ1-1, is EAGVTQFPSHSVIEKGQTVTLRCDPISGHDNLYWYRRVMGKEIKFLLHFVKESKQDESGMPNNRFLAERTGGTYSTLKVQPAELEDSGVYFCASSPGGTEAFFGQGTRLTVV.

V usage is TRBV7-2 and J usage is TRBJ1-5; 9 nucleotides align to TRBD1. Per germline, CDR1 SGHTA and CDR2 FQGNSA. There are 15 residues in the CDR3. With V trimmed by 5 bases and J by 4 bases, 6 bases remained unmatched. The CDR3 region is CASSPHRGPNQPQHF. The CDR3 DNA is TGTGCCAGCAGCCCACACAGGGGGCCAAATCAGCCCCAGCATTTT.

This clone occurred once. Other DNA sequences in this sample translate to the same CDR3. The chain is built from TRBV5-1 and TRBJ2-7, with D hard to call. This CDR3 has 12 amino acids. Between the trimmed V and J ends, which lost 2 bases and 3 bases, there was a span of 6 bases. Germline-derived CDR1 and CDR2 are SGHRS and YFSETQ. Written as DNA, the CDR3 is TGCGCCAGCAGCTTATCGGGCTACGAGCAGTACTTC. This codes for CASSLSGYEQYF.

The chain carries TRBV11-3 and TRBJ2-2, with no clear D. Germline CDR1 and CDR2: SGHNT and YENEEA. Trimming removed 1 base at V and 1 base at J, with 7 bases between. The CDR3 consists of 15 residues. The CDR3 coding sequence is TGTGCCAGCAGCTTAGTATCGGGGAACACCGGGGAGCTGTTTTTT. It codes for CASSLVSGNTGELFF.

The rearrangement links TRBV6-2 or TRBV6-3 to TRBJ2-5, with D possibly matching TRBD2 (7 bases). Trimming took 5 bases from V and 3 from J, leaving 16 bases between them. In germline, CDR1 is MNHEY, CDR2 SVGEGT. This CDR3 has 15 residues. The CDR3 spells CASSRNGGPKETQYF. The CDR3 DNA reads as TGTGCCAGCAGTAGAAACGGGGGGCCAAAAGAGACCCAGTACTTC.

This chain joins TRBV12-1 and TRBJ2-7; the DNA was not compared with TRBD1, the D call given in the table. TRBV12-1 is an annotated pseudogene. CDR3 size: 14 residues. CDR3 nucleotides: TGTGCCAGCAGAGAGGACAGGGGGCTCTACGAGCAGTACTTC. This translates into CASREDRGLYEQYF.

This chain connects TRBV11-2 to TRBJ1-6, with D possibly TRBD1 on 6 matching bases. The V end lost 2 bases, the J end lost 7 bases, and 12 bases lay between the germline ends. The CDR3 is 15 residues long. Germline-derived CDR1 and CDR2 are SGHAT and FQNNGV. Here the CDR3 reads CASSLPGQVNSPLHF. CDR3 coding DNA: TGTGCCAGCAGCTTACCGGGACAAGTAAATTCACCCCTCCACTTT.

The V and J genes are TRBV4-3 and TRBJ2-3; maybe TRBD1 (6 bases). Germline V CDR1 and CDR2: LGHNA, YSLEER. V was shortened by 0 bases and J by 1 base, with 11 bases between the two germline ends. This CDR3 is 16 amino acids long. The DNA for the CDR3 is TGCGCCAGCAGCCAAGAGTCGGCAGGGGGCACAGATACGCAGTATTTT. Translation gives CASSQESAGGTDTQYF.

The V gene is TRBV9, the J gene TRBJ1-1; D call uncertain. Germline CDR1 reads SGDLS; CDR2 reads YYNGEE. V gave up 4 bases and J gave up 4 bases, with 5 bases separating them. The CDR3 covers 11 residues. CDR3 region: CASSSLTEAFF. CDR3 DNA sequence: TGTGCCAGCAGCTCCCTCACTGAAGCTTTCTTT.

This chain joins TRBV10-1 and TRBJ1-5, with 10 bases that match TRBD1. Germline V gives CDR1 WNHNN, CDR2 SYGVQD (reference sequence). The V and J ends lost 11 bases and 2 bases, in that order; junction bases with no gene match: 3. CDR3 length: 13 residues. The CDR3 is CADRGLGNQPQHF. CDR3 nucleotides: TGCGCCGACAGGGGGCTGGGCAATCAGCCCCAGCATTTT.

V gene TRBV3-1 (or the pseudogene TRBV3-2) combines with J gene TRBJ1-1; perhaps TRBD1 as D (6 bases). CDR3 length: 14 amino acids. The V gene lost 1 base and the J gene lost 1 base, with 7 bases spanning the gap. CDR1 and CDR2 from the germline V gene are LGHDT and YNNKEL (reference sequence). The CDR3, as DNA: TGTGCCAGCAGCCAAGCACAGGGGAACACTGAAGCTTTCTTT. This translates into CASSQAQGNTEAFF.

V is TRBV28 and J is TRBJ1-2; TRBD1 matches 7 bases. This CDR3 contains 14 residues. Germline loops: CDR1 MDHEN, CDR2 SYDVKM. The trim removed 7 bases at V and 8 bases at J, leaving 13 bases unmatched. The CDR3 DNA sequence: TGTGCCAGCACTTGGGGACAGCTTCGGCCCGGCTACACCTTC. The encoded protein is CASTWGQLRPGYTF.

The chain has TRBV5-5 and TRBJ2-2; D might be TRBD2 (6 bases). This CDR3 region has 16 residues. The germline V and J ends were trimmed by 0 bases and 10 bases, with 19 bases remaining between them. Germline CDR1 is SGHKS and CDR2 is YYEKEE (reference sequence). Here the CDR3 DNA reads TGTGCCAGCAGCTTGGGGAGGGGACTGCAGGCCGAGGAGCTGTTTTTT. This gives the protein CASSLGRGLQAEELFF.

V is TRBV27 and J is TRBJ1-2; 11 bases are a match to TRBD1. The CDR3 has 14 amino acids. Germline V gene sequence: CDR1 MNHEY, CDR2 SMNVEV (reference sequence). The ends lost 5 bases at V and 4 bases at J; junction bases unmatched: 3. The CDR3 loop reads CASSRGTGGYGYTF. In DNA, the CDR3 is TGTGCCAGCAGTCGGGGGACAGGGGGCTATGGCTACACCTTC.

This clone was observed a few times. V usage is TRBV6-5 and J usage is TRBJ1-5, with 7 bases identical to TRBD1. The trim removed 6 bases at V and 10 bases at J, leaving 12 bases unmatched. In germline, CDR1 is MNHEY, CDR2 SVGAGI. This CDR3 contains 14 residues. The CDR3 coding sequence is TGTGCCAGCAGGGAGACAGGGAATCGGGGTCCCCAGCATTTT. Its translation: CASRETGNRGPQHF.

This clone was counted once. This sequence joins TRBV5-4 and TRBJ1-6; TRBD1 is a possible D gene (5 bases). The CDR3 spans 15 residues. V shed 2 bases and J shed 9 bases, with 15 bases lying between them. Germline V gives CDR1 SGHNT, CDR2 YYREEE (reference sequence). CDR3 in amino acids: CASSLDPRGVSPLHF. In DNA, the CDR3 is TGTGCCAGCAGCTTAGACCCCCGGGGGGTTTCACCCCTCCACTTT.

CDR3: CASSLALAISNQPQHF. The CDR3 DNA sequence: TGTGCCAGCAGCTTAGCGTTGGCAATTAGCAATCAGCCCCAGCATTTT. J is TRBJ1-5 and V is TRBV7-2; D unclear. V was shortened by 0 bases and J by 0 bases, with 9 bases between the two germline ends. CDR3 length: 16 amino acids. Germline assignment: CDR1 SGHTA and CDR2 FQGNSA.

Regarding this clone: The sample has other DNA sequences that encode this CDR3 too. This chain connects TRBV28 to TRBJ1-5; no clear D. CDR1 MDHEN and CDR2 SYDVKM come from the germline V gene. Trimming took off 3 bases at V and 0 bases at J, with 9 bases between the two ends. The CDR3 runs 15 residues. CDR3 residues: CASSLSGGSNQPQHF. In DNA, the CDR3 is TGTGCCAGCAGTTTGTCAGGAGGTAGCAATCAGCCCCAGCATTTT. The full variable domain, its missing parts supplied by reference TRBV28 and TRBJ1-5, is DVKVTQSSRYLVKRTGEKVFLECVQDMDHENMFWYRQDPGLGLRLIYFSYDVKMKEKGDIPEGYSVSREKKERFSLILESASTNQTSMYLCASSLSGGSNQPQHFGDGTRLSIL.

The gene calls are TRBV15 and TRBJ2-5; D is possibly TRBD2 (6 bases). Looked up from germline, CDR1 is LNHNV and CDR2 is YYDKDF (reference sequence). This CDR3 region has 11 residues. Trimming pared 4 bases from V and 7 bases from J, leaving 7 bases between. The CDR3 nucleotides are TGTGCCACCAGCAAGGAGGGGACCCAGTACTTC. It encodes CATSKEGTQYF.

The chain employs TRBV30 and TRBJ2-4; D may be TRBD1 (5 bases). Germline V gene sequence: CDR1 GTSNPN, CDR2 SVGIG (reference sequence). This CDR3 has 13 residues. V shed 2 bases and J shed 1 base, with 6 bases lying between them. Written as DNA, the CDR3 is TGTGCCTGGAGTAAGGGGGCCAAAAACATTCAGTACTTC. Amino acids: CAWSKGAKNIQYF.

The chain combines TRBV6-2 or TRBV6-3 with TRBJ1-5; tentative D call: TRBD1 (5 bases). V was cut by 2 bases and J by 0 bases, with 8 bases left in between. The germline CDR1 and CDR2 sequences are MNHEY and SVGEGT. The CDR3 runs to 15 residues. The CDR3 spells CASSYLGLSNQPQHF. Here the CDR3 DNA reads TGTGCCAGCAGTTACCTGGGACTTAGCAATCAGCCCCAGCATTTT.